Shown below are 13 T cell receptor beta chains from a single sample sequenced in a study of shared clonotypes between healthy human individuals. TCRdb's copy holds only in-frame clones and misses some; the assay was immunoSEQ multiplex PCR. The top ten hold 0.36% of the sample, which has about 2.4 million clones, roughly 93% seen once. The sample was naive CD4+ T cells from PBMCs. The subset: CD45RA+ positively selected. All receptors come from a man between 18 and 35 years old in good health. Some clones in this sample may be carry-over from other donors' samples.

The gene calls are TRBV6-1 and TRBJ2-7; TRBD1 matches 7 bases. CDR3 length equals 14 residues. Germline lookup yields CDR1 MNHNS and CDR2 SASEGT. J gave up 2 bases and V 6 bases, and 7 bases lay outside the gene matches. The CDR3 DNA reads TGTGCCAGCAGGAGACAGGGTAGAACCTACGAGCAGTACTTC. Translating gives CASRRQGRTYEQYF.

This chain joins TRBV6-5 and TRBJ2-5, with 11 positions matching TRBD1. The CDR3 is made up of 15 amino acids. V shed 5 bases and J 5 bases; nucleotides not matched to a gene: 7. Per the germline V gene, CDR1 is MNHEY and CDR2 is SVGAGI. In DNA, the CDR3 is TGTGCCAGCAGTAGGACAGGGGGCGGGCGTGAGACCCAGTACTTC. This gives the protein CASSRTGGGRETQYF.

In DNA form, the CDR3 reads TGTGCCAGCAGTTTAAAGCCAGCGGGGGGAGCCCTCCACTTT. It codes for CASSLKPAGGALHF. J is TRBJ1-6 and V is TRBV27, with D perhaps matching TRBD1 (5 bases). The CDR3 sequence is 14 residues long. The V and J ends lost 2 bases and 14 bases respectively, with 16 bases between them. The V gene's germline CDR1 is MNHEY and CDR2 SMNVEV (reference sequence).

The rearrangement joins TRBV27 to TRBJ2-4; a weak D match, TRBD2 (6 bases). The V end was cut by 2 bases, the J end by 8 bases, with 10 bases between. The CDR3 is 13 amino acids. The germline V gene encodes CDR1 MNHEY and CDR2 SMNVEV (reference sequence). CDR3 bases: TGTGCCAGCAGTTTAAGAGGAGGGGACATTCAGTACTTC. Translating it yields CASSLRGGDIQYF.

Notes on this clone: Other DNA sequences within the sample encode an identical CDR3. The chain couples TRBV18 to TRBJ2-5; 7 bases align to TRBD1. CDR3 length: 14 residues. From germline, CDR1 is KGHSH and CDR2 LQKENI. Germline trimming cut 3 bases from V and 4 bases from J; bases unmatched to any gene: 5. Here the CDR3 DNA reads TGTGCCAGCTCACCGTCAGGGGGTTCAGAGACCCAGTACTTC. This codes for CASSPSGGSETQYF. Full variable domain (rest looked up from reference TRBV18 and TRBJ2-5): NAGVMQNPRHLVRRRGQEARLRCSPMKGHSHVYWYRQLPEEGLKFMVYLQKENIIDESGMPKERFSAEFPKEGPSILRIQQVVRGDSAAYFCASSPSGGSETQYFGPGTRLLVL.

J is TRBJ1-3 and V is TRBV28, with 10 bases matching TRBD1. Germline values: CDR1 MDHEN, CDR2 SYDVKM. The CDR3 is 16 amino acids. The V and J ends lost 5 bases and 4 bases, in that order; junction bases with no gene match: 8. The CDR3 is CASSPPGQGKGNTIYF. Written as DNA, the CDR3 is TGTGCCAGCAGTCCCCCGGGACAGGGGAAAGGAAACACCATATATTTT. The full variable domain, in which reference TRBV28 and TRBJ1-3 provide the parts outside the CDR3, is DVKVTQSSRYLVKRTGEKVFLECVQDMDHENMFWYRQDPGLGLRLIYFSYDVKMKEKGDIPEGYSVSREKKERFSLILESASTNQTSMYLCASSPPGQGKGNTIYFGEGSWLTVV.

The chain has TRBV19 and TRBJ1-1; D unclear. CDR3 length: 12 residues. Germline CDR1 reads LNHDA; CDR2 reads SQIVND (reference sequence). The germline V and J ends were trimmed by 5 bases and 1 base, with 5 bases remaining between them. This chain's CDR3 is CASSVWNTEAFF. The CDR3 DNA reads TGTGCCAGTAGTGTGTGGAACACTGAAGCTTTCTTT.

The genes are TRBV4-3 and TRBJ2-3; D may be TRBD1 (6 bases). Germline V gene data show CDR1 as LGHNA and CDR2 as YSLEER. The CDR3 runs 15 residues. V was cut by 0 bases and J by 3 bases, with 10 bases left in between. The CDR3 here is CASSQESQGTDTQYF. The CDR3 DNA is TGCGCCAGCAGCCAAGAGTCACAGGGAACAGATACGCAGTATTTT.

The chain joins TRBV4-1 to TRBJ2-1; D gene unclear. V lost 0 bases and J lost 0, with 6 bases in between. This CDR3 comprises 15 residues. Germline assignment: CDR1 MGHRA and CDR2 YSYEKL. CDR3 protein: CASSQEENSYNEQFF. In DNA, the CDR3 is TGCGCCAGCAGCCAAGAAGAGAACTCCTACAATGAGCAGTTCTTC.

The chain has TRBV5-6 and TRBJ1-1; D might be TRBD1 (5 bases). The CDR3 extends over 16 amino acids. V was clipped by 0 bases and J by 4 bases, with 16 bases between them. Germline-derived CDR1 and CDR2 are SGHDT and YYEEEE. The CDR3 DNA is TGTGCCAGCAGCTTGGTAGGGCAGGGCGTAGGCACTGAAGCTTTCTTT. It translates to CASSLVGQGVGTEAFF.

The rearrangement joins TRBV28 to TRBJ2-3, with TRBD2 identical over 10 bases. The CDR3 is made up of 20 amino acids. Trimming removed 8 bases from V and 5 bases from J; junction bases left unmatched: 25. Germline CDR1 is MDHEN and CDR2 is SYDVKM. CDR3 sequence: CASLSPFGTSDEVIRDTQYF. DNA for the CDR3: TGTGCCAGCCTCTCCCCCTTCGGGACTAGCGATGAAGTTATCCGAGATACGCAGTATTTT.

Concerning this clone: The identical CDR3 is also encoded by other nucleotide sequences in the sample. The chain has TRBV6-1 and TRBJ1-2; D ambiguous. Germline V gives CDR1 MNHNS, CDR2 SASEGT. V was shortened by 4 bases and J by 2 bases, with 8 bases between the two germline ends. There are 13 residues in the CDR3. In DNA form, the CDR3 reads TGTGCCAGCAGTGTAGAAGGGAACTATGGCTACACCTTC. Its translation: CASSVEGNYGYTF.

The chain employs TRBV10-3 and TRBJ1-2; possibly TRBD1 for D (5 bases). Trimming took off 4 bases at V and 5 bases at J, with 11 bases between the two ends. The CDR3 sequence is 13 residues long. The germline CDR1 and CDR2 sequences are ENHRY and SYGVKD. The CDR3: CAISAGLQYGYTF. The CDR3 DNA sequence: TGTGCCATCAGTGCGGGACTGCAATATGGCTACACCTTC.